This T cell receptor (beta chain) was recorded in a study of vaccination and CD4 T cells after COVID-19. In the study overall: Cultures designated as controls were supplied with a CEFX pool, an HIV-1 Nef pool, or no peptide.

A few counts support this clonotype. What it binds is not known. Treatment indicated: 10-day PBMC culture with coronavirus spike peptide pools or control peptides (ViraFEST assay). Cultured CD4+ T cell DNA underwent sequencing with the Oncomine TCR Beta short-read assay. TCRdb ran MiXCR on the PCR reads and lists one entry per CDR3 protein. The data show about 13,000 distinct CDR3 sequences, 40% to 50% seen once. The sequence derives from a human donor who had recovered from COVID-19. Input material: CD4+ T cells from blood, cultured in vitro.

The DNA of the CDR3 is TGTGCCAGCAGCTTACGACAGGCGACCTCCTATAATTCACCCCTCCACTTT. This sequence encodes CASSLRQATSYNSPLHF. V gene TRBV7-6 combines with J gene TRBJ1-6, with a tentative D call TRBD1 (6 bases). Germline V lookup: CDR1 SGHVS, CDR2 FNYEAQ. Trimming took 2 bases from V and 0 from J, leaving 11 bases between them. CDR3 length: 17 residues. The full variable domain, its missing parts supplied by reference TRBV7-6 and TRBJ1-6, is GAGVSQSPRYKVTKRGQDVALRCDPISGHVSLYWYRQALGQGPEFLTYFNYEAQQDKSGLPNDRFSAERPEGSISTLTIQRTEQRDSAMYRCASSLRQATSYNSPLHFGNGTRLTVT.